A selection of T cell receptor beta chains follows, all from one sample in a study of CD8 T cells in ankylosing spondylitis. One entry per CDR3 protein, called by TCRdb with MiXCR from the 5' RACE reads. The data hold roughly 670,000 distinct CDR3 sequences, with under 20% observed a single time. What was sequenced was blood, either unsorted or a sorted T cell fraction (not recorded which). Every receptor here comes from a male donor with ankylosing spondylitis. Each CDR3 is given with its conserved first and last residue. The order of the fields is clone size, D gene, V gene, J gene, CDR3 length, CDR3 DNA, CDR3 protein. A D gene is named only where the DNA matches it firmly. Some rows have no size entry. The others give once, few or many, or a class for an expanded clone.

NA	TRBD2	TRBV7-9	TRBJ2-3	16	TGTGCCAGCAGCGAAACCGGGGGGTACGGCACAGATACGCAGTATTTT	CASSETGGYGTDTQYF
few	TRBD2	TRBV4-2	TRBJ2-7	17	TGTGCCAGCAGCCAGTTAGATTCCCTAGCGGGAGCGGATGAGCAGTACTTC	CASSQLDSLAGADEQYF
many	TRBD1	TRBV5-5	TRBJ1-2	14	TGTGCCAGCAGCTTGGGACAGGGACCCTATGGCTACACCTTC	CASSLGQGPYGYTF
few	TRBD2	TRBV12-3/TRBV12-4	TRBJ2-3	15	TGTGCCAGCAGTACCCGGACTAGCGGGGGGTATACGCAGTATTTT	CASSTRTSGGYTQYF
once	TRBD2	TRBV6-1	TRBJ2-1	16	TGTGCCAGCAGTAAGATTAGGACTAGCGCCTACAATGAGCAGTTCTTC	CASSKIRTSAYNEQFF
few	TRBD1	TRBV5-1	TRBJ2-3	16	TGCGCCAGCAGCTTGGCTTCCGGGACAGGCAAGAATACGCAGTATTTT	CASSLASGTGKNTQYF
few	TRBD2	TRBV7-6	TRBJ2-7	15	TGTGCCAGCAGGCCAATGACTAGCGGGAGCTCCGAGCAGTACTTC	CASRPMTSGSSEQYF
NA	NA	TRBV18	TRBJ1-1	13	TGTGCCAGCTCACAACACGAGAACACTGAAGCTTTCTTT	CASSQHENTEAFF
NA	TRBD1	TRBV29-1	TRBJ1-2	15	TGCAGCGTCCGGGACAGGGACAGTGCTAACTATGGCTACACCTTC	CSVRDRDSANYGYTF
few	NA	TRBV20-1	TRBJ1-5	15	TGCAGTGCCCTACTAAGACAGAATAGCAATCAGCCCCAGCATTTT	CSALLRQNSNQPQHF
NA	TRBD2	TRBV7-2	TRBJ2-7	13	TGTGCCAGCCACCTAGCGGGTACCAACGAGCAGTACTTC	CASHLAGTNEQYF
NA	TRBD1	TRBV5-1	TRBJ2-7	15	TGCGCCAGCAGCGCTATCCGGGACAGTCGAAGCGAGCAGTACTTC	CASSAIRDSRSEQYF
NA	NA	TRBV5-1	TRBJ2-7	13	TGCGCCAGCAGCTTTGCACGGTTCTACGAGCAGTACTTC	CASSFARFYEQYF
NA	NA	TRBV10-3	TRBJ2-1	15	TGTGCCATCAGTGAACCCGGGCAGGGAGGCAATGAGCAGTTCTTC	CAISEPGQGGNEQFF
NA	NA	TRBV7-3	TRBJ2-5	15	TGTGCCAGCAGCTTAAATCCTGGCCGTTGGGAGACCCAGTACTTC	CASSLNPGRWETQYF
NA	TRBD1	TRBV12-3/TRBV12-4	TRBJ2-7	15	TGTGCCAGCGGGAAGGTGGGGGACAGGGCTGACGAGCAGTACTTC	CASGKVGDRADEQYF
few	NA	TRBV14	TRBJ2-1	16	TGTGCCAGCAGCCAGTCGGGGCTGTGGGGGGGCGGTGAGCAGTTCTTC	CASSQSGLWGGGEQFF
NA	TRBD1	TRBV29-1	TRBJ1-2	17	TGCAGCGTCAGAAGGGAAGGGCTGGGACAGGGCGACTATGGCTACACCTTC	CSVRREGLGQGDYGYTF
NA	TRBD1	TRBV4-3	TRBJ1-6	16	TGCGCCAGCAGCCAAGAAGGGACAGCCTTTAATTCACCCCTCCACTTT	CASSQEGTAFNSPLHF
NA	NA	TRBV5-1	TRBJ2-1	13	TGCGCCAGCAGCTTGGGGCTAGCCGGCCGCAAGTTCTTC	CASSLGLAGRKFF
NA	NA	TRBV12-3/TRBV12-4	TRBJ2-6	14	TGTGCGAGCACCTATAGCTCTGGGGCCAACGTCCTGACTTTC	CASTYSSGANVLTF
few	NA	TRBV6-5	TRBJ2-7	14	TGTGCCAGCAGTTGGGATAGGATCTCCTACGAGCAGTACTTC	CASSWDRISYEQYF
few	TRBD1	TRBV15	TRBJ1-2	15	TGTGCCACCAGCAGAGAAGGGGGACAGACCTATGGCTACACCTTC	CATSREGGQTYGYTF
NA	TRBD2	TRBV6-2/TRBV6-3	TRBJ2-1	19	TGTGCCAGCAGTTACTCATTGGGACTAGCGGAACGCTCCTACAATGAGCAGTTCTTC	CASSYSLGLAERSYNEQFF
NA	NA	TRBV4-1	TRBJ2-3	16	TGCGCCAGCAGCCCCCGATTAGCGGTGAGCACAGATACGCAGTATTTT	CASSPRLAVSTDTQYF